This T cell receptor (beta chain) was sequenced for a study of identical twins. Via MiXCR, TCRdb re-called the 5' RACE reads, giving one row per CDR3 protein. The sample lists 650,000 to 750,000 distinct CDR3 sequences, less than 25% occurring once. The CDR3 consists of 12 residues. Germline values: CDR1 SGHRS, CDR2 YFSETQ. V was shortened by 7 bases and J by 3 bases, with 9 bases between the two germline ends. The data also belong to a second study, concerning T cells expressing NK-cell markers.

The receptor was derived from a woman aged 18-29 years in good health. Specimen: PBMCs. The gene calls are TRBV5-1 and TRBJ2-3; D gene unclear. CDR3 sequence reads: CASAARTDTQYF. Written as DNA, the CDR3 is TGCGCCAGCGCGGCCCGGACAGATACGCAGTATTTT.